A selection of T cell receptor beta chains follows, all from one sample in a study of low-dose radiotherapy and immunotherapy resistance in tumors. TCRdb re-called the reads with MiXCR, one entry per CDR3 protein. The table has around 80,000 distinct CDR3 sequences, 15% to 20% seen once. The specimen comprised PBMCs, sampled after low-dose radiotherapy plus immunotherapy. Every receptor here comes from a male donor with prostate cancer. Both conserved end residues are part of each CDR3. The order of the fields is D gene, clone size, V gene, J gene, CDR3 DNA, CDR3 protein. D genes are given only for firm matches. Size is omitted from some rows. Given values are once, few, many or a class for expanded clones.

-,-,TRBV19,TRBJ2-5,TGTGCCAGTAAGCCAAACAACCAAGAGACCCAGTACTTC,CASKPNNQETQYF
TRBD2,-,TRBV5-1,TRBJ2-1,TGCGCCTGCAGCTTGCCCGGACTAGCGGGAGAAAGTCGAGAGCAGTTCTTC,CACSLPGLAGESREQFF
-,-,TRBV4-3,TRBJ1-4,TGCGCCAGCAGCCAAGGAACAGGCCTAGCTATTGAAAAACTGTTTTTT,CASSQGTGLAIEKLFF
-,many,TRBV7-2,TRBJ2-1,TGTGCCAGCAGCTTAGAACTGGGCAATGAGCAGTTCTTC,CASSLELGNEQFF
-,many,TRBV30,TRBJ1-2,TGTGCCTGGAGTGTAGGATCAGCGTCCTATGGCTACACCTTC,CAWSVGSASYGYTF
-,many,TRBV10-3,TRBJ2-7,TGTGCCATCAGTGAGTCAATCGAGCAGTACTTC,CAISESIEQYF
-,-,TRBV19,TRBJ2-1,TGTGCCAGTAGTATCGGGAGCTGGGGCAACAGCAATGAGCAGTTCTTC,CASSIGSWGNSNEQFF
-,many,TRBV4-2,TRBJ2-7,TGTGCCAGCAGCCAAGTTTTAGCAGCATCCCCCTACGAGCAGTACTTC,CASSQVLAASPYEQYF
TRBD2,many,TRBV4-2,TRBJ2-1,TGTGCCAGCAGCCAAGATCTTAGCGGGAGCTCCTACAATGAGCAGTTCTTC,CASSQDLSGSSYNEQFF
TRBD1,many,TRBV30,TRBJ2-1,TGTGCCTGGCAGGGACAGTCCTACAATGAGCAGTTCTTC,CAWQGQSYNEQFF
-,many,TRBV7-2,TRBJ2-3,TGTGCCAGCAGCCAGGGTGGGGCCAACACAGATACGCAGTATTTT,CASSQGGANTDTQYF
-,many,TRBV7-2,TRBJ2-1,TGTGCCAGCAGGGCCGGGGCGTATGAGCAGTTCTTC,CASRAGAYEQFF
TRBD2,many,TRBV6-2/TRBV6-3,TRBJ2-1,TGTGCCAGCACCCCCCCCAGCGGGGCGGGGAACTACAATGAGCAGTTCTTC,CASTPPSGAGNYNEQFF
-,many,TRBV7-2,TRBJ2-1,TGTGCCAGCAGCTCTTACAACTTAGCGGAGCAGTTCTTC,CASSSYNLAEQFF
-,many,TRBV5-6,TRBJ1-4,TGTGCCAGCAGCTTGCAGGGCCCCCAGATCGAAAAACTGTTTTTT,CASSLQGPQIEKLFF
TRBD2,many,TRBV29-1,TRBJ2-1,TGCAGCGCCGCGCCTAGCGGCAATGAGCAGTTCTTC,CSAAPSGNEQFF
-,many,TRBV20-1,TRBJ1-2,TGCAGTGCTAGGCAGGAACCCTATGGCTACACCTTC,CSARQEPYGYTF
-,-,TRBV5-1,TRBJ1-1,TGCGCCAGCAGCTTATGGAGTAACACTGAAGCTTTCTTT,CASSLWSNTEAFF
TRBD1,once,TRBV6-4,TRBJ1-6,TGTGCCAGCACTCCTAGACAGGGAACCACCTATAATTCACCCCTCCACTTT,CASTPRQGTTYNSPLHF
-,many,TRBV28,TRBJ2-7,TGTGCCAGCACCCCGGGACACAACTACGAGCAGTACTTC,CASTPGHNYEQYF